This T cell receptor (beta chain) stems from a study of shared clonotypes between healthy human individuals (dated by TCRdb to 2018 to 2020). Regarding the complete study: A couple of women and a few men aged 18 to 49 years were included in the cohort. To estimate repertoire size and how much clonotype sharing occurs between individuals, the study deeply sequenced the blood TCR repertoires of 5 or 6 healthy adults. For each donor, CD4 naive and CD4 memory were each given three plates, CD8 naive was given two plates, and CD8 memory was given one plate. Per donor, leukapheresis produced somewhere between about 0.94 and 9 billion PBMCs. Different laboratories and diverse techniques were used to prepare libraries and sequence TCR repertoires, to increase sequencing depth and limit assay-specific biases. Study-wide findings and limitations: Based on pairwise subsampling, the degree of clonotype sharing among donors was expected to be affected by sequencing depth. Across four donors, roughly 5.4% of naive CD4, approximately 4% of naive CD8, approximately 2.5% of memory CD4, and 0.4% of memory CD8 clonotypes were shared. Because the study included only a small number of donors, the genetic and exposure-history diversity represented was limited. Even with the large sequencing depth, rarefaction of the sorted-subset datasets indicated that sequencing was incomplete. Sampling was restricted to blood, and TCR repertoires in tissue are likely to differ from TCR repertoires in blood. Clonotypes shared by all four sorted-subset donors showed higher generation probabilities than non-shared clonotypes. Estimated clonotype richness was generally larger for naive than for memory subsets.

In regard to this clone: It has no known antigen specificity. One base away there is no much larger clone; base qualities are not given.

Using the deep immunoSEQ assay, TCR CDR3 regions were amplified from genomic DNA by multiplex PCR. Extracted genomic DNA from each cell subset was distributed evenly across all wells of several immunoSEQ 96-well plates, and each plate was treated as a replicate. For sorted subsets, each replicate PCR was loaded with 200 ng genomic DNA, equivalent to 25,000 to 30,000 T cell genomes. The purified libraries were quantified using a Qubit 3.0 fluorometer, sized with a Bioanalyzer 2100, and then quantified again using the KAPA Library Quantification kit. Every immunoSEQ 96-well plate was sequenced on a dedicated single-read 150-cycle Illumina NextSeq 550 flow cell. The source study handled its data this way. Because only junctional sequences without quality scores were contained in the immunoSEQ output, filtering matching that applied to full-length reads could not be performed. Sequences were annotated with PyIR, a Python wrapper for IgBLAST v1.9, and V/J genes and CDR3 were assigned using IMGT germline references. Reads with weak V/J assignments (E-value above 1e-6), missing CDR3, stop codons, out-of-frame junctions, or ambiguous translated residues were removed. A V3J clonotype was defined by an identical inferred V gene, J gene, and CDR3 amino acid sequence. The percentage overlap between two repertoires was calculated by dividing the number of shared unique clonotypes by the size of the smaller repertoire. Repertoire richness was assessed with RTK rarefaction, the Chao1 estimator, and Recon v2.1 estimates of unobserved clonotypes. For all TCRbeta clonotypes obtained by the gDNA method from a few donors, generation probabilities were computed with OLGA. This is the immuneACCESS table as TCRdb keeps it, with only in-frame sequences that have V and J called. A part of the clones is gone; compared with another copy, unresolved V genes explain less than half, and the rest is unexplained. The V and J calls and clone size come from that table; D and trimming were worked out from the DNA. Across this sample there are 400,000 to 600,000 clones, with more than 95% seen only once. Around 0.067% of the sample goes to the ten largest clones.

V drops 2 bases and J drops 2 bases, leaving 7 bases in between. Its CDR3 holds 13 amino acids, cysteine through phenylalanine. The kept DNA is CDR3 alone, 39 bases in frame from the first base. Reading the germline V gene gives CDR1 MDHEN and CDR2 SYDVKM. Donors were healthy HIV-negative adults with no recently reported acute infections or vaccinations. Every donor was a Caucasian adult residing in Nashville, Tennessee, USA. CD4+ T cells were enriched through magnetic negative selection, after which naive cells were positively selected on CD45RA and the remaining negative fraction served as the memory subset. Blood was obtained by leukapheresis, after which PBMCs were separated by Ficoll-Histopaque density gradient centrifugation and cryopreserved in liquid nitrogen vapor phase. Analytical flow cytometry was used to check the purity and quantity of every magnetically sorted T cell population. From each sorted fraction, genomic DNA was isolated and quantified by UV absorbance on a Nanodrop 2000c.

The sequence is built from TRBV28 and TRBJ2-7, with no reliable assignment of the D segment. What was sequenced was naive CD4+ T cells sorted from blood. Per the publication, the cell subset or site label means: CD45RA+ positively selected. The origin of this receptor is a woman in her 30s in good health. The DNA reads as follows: TGTGCCAGCAGTTTAATTTGGACCTACGAGCAGTACTTC. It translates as CASSLIWTYEQYF.